This T cell receptor (beta chain) was identified during a study of T cells after yellow fever vaccination. Trimming took off 0 bases at V and 0 bases at J, with 6 bases between the two ends. Germline V gives CDR1 SGHRS, CDR2 YFSETQ. The CDR3 contains 14 residues. In regard to this clonotype: No antigen is known for it.

Study-level points and caveats: The secondary response was weaker, and its peak arrived faster, on day 5 versus 15. The booster response re-showed most primary clones: 95% to 96% CD4, approximately 90% CD8. Abundant bulk-derived clonotypes could contaminate FACS-sorted repertoires.

Template-switching 5'RACE yielded the TCR cDNA; a universal primer site and UMIs were added in the process. Each CDR3 protein is one row after TCRdb ran MiXCR on the 5' RACE reads. The sample gives about 430,000 distinct CDR3 sequences, about 17% of which show up once; 15% to 20% is in the top ten. The receptor comes from a young man who received the YFV17D yellow fever vaccine. This sample comprised PBMCs, obtained before the yellow fever booster vaccination. This chain joins TRBV5-1 and TRBJ2-5; D is ambiguous. The DNA of the CDR3 is TGCGCCAGCAGCTTGGGGCCAGACCAAGAGACCCAGTACTTC. This gives the protein CASSLGPDQETQYF.